What follows are 20 T cell receptor beta chains derived from one specimen sequenced in a study of T cell responses to AZD1222 COVID-19 vaccine. TCRdb's copy holds only in-frame clones and misses some; the assay was immunoSEQ multiplex PCR. The sample shows about 150,000 clones, roughly 88% of them seen only once. The sequencing used peripheral blood, collected 28 days after the second AZD1222 dose. All receptors derive from an adult who received the AZD1222 COVID-19 vaccine.

The rearrangement links TRBV19 to TRBJ1-4, with D unresolved. Trimming removed 10 bases at V and 0 bases at J, with 9 bases between. CDR1 and CDR2 (germline): LNHDA, SQIVND (reference sequence). The CDR3 extends over 13 amino acids. CDR3 DNA sequence: TGTGCCACCCCGCTTGCAACTAATGAAAAACTGTTTTTT. Translated, it gives CATPLATNEKLFF.

The chain combines TRBV9 with TRBJ1-3, with D uncertain. Germline V gene sequence: CDR1 SGDLS, CDR2 YYNGEE. Trimming cost V 0 bases and J 0 bases, with 7 bases left between them. The CDR3 covers 15 residues. The CDR3 spells CASSVAAVSGNTIYF. CDR3 in DNA: TGTGCCAGCAGCGTAGCGGCGGTCTCTGGAAACACCATATATTTT.

The V gene is TRBV7-9, the J gene TRBJ2-2; weak D call: TRBD1 (6 bases). Germline-derived CDR1 and CDR2 are SEHNR and FQNEAQ (reference sequence). This CDR3 spans 14 amino acids. Trimming removed 5 bases at V and 6 bases at J, with 13 bases between. The CDR3 nucleotides are TGTGCCAGCAGCACAGGGTTCATCGCCGGGGAGCTGTTTTTT. Encoded protein: CASSTGFIAGELFF.

This rearrangement joins TRBV5-1 to TRBJ2-2; 8 bases align to TRBD1. Germline lookup yields CDR1 SGHRS and CDR2 YFSETQ. V was pared by 4 bases and J by 6 bases, with 11 bases of the junction left unmatched. CDR3 length equals 16 residues. Here the CDR3 reads CASSEMTGTGPGELFF. The CDR3 region has the DNA TGCGCCAGCAGCGAAATGACAGGGACAGGCCCCGGGGAGCTGTTTTTT.

The gene calls are TRBV6-5 and TRBJ2-2, with D perhaps matching TRBD2 (6 bases). Looked up from germline, CDR1 is MNHEY and CDR2 is SVGAGI. CDR3 length equals 15 residues. Trimming shortened V by 6 bases and J by 3 bases, and 14 bases separated the two germline ends. CDR3 bases: TGTGCCAGCAGCGTAATAGCGGCCTACACCGGGGAGCTGTTTTTT. Its translation is CASSVIAAYTGELFF.

As to this clone: This sample also contains other DNA sequences that code for the same CDR3. The rearrangement links TRBV10-3 to TRBJ2-6, with D uncertain. Trimming took off 3 bases at V and 0 bases at J, with 0 bases between the two ends. The CDR3 has 13 residues. Germline values: CDR1 ENHRY, CDR2 SYGVKD. This chain's CDR3 is CAISDSGANVLTF. The CDR3 DNA sequence: TGTGCCATCAGTGACTCTGGGGCCAACGTCCTGACTTTC.

V and J are TRBV29-1 and TRBJ2-5, with D maybe TRBD2 (7 bases). This CDR3 spans 16 amino acids. Germline loops: CDR1 SQVTM, CDR2 ANQGSEA. V lost 0 bases to trimming and J lost 4 bases, with 18 bases between them. CDR3 in amino acids: CSVEDHGGPVGETQYF. DNA for the CDR3: TGCAGCGTTGAAGATCACGGGGGGCCAGTTGGAGAGACCCAGTACTTC. Full variable domain (remainder filled in from reference TRBV29-1 and TRBJ2-5): SAVISQKPSRDICQRGTSLTIQCQVDSQVTMMFWYRQQPGQSLTLIATANQGSEATYESGFVIDKFPISRPNLTFSTLTVSNMSPEDSSIYLCSVEDHGGPVGETQYFGPGTRLLVL.

The J gene is TRBJ2-3, the V gene TRBV28; a possible D gene is TRBD1 (6 bases). V was clipped by 7 bases and J by 0 bases, with 26 bases between them. The V gene's germline CDR1 is MDHEN and CDR2 SYDVKM. The CDR3 is 19 residues long. Here the CDR3 DNA reads TGTGCCAGCACCTTCTCGCGAAGGGGGAGACGGACTAGCACAGATACGCAGTATTTT. Translated, it gives CASTFSRRGRRTSTDTQYF.

This chain joins TRBV28 and TRBJ1-2; D ambiguous. Trimming removed 2 bases at V and 4 bases at J, with 14 bases between. The CDR3 consists of 15 residues. The V gene's germline CDR1 is MDHEN and CDR2 SYDVKM. The CDR3 sequence: CASSLARALGYGYTF. The DNA of the CDR3 is TGTGCCAGCAGTTTAGCGAGGGCACTGGGCTATGGCTACACCTTC.

The rearrangement joins TRBV4-2 to TRBJ1-6; D is ambiguous. Trimming left V 0 bases short and J 0 bases short, with 12 bases between. The CDR3 length is 18 residues. CDR1 LGHNA and CDR2 YNFKEQ come from the germline V gene. Here the CDR3 DNA reads TGTGCCAGCAGCCAAGACATGGGCCAGAGCTCCTATAATTCACCCCTCCACTTT. Translation gives CASSQDMGQSSYNSPLHF.

This chain joins TRBV5-1 and TRBJ2-3, with TRBD2 identical over 8 bases. The CDR3 is made up of 18 amino acids. The V gene end was trimmed by 5 bases and the J gene end by 6 bases; junction bases not matched to a gene: 20. Germline CDR1 is SGHRS and CDR2 is YFSETQ. CDR3 sequence reads: CASRASTGTRARMDTQYF. The CDR3, as DNA: TGCGCCAGCAGGGCGTCAACCGGGACTAGAGCAAGGATGGATACGCAGTATTTT.

J is TRBJ2-7 and V is TRBV5-5; TRBD1 is a possible D gene (6 bases). Germline CDR1 and CDR2: SGHKS and YYEKEE (reference sequence). The CDR3 is 15 residues long. V was clipped by 1 base and J by 6 bases, with 17 bases between them. DNA for the CDR3: TGTGCCAGCAGCTTGTTAGGCCAGGGGAGCCTCGAGCAGTACTTC. Protein product: CASSLLGQGSLEQYF.

The chain uses TRBV5-4 and TRBJ2-1; D is unresolved. Trimming stripped 0 bases from V and 7 bases from J, with 8 bases between. Germline V lookup: CDR1 SGHNT, CDR2 YYREEE (reference sequence). This CDR3 spans 13 amino acids. DNA of the CDR3: TGTGCCAGCAGCTTGGGGCTAGTAAATGAGCAGTTCTTC. Protein: CASSLGLVNEQFF.

The J gene is TRBJ2-7, the V gene TRBV7-2; the D gene could be TRBD1 or TRBD2 (5 bases each). V was clipped by 5 bases and J by 4 bases, with 18 bases between them. Germline-derived CDR1 and CDR2 are SGHTA and FQGNSA. This CDR3 comprises 15 residues. For the CDR3, the DNA is TGTGCCAGCAGCCTGAAAGGGACGGAAGATTACGAGCAGTACTTC. Translated: CASSLKGTEDYEQYF.

This clone has just a few counts. The V gene is TRBV6-4, the J gene TRBJ2-2; D ambiguous. This CDR3 contains 14 residues. Trimming pared 3 bases from V and 3 bases from J, leaving 8 bases between. Germline CDR1 and CDR2: MRHNA and SNTAGT. The CDR3 DNA follows: TGTGCCAGCAGTGAAAGTTCTGACACCGGGGAGCTGTTTTTT. It is translated as CASSESSDTGELFF.

V and J are TRBV30 and TRBJ1-4; D may be TRBD1 (5 bases). The germline gives CDR1 GTSNPN, CDR2 SVGIG (reference sequence). V lost 5 bases to trimming and J lost 6 bases, with 13 bases between them. This CDR3 spans 13 amino acids. CDR3 nucleotides: TGTGCCTGGGGGACGGCACAACATGAAAAACTGTTTTTT. It translates to CAWGTAQHEKLFF.

The V and J genes are TRBV5-1 and TRBJ1-3, with 7 bases matching TRBD1. The germline V gene encodes CDR1 SGHRS and CDR2 YFSETQ. This CDR3 region has 16 residues. J was trimmed by 6 bases and V by 4 bases; bases with no gene match: 13. The CDR3 sequence is CASSTGQEGFQNTIYF. CDR3 DNA: TGCGCCAGCAGCACCGGACAGGAGGGTTTCCAAAACACCATATATTTT.

This clone was observed a single time. V gene TRBV28 combines with J gene TRBJ1-2; D is possibly TRBD1 (5 bases). Looked up from germline, CDR1 is MDHEN and CDR2 is SYDVKM. V was clipped by 6 bases and J by 4 bases, with 15 bases between them. The CDR3 sequence is 14 residues long. The chain's CDR3 is CASSPPGAGYGYTF. In DNA, the CDR3 is TGTGCCAGCAGCCCCCCTGGGGCAGGCTATGGCTACACCTTC.

The CDR3 coding sequence is TGTGCCACCAGCCTCCCCCAAGAGACCCAGTACTTC. Its translation: CATSLPQETQYF. The chain couples TRBV15 to TRBJ2-5; D is unresolved. The CDR3 runs to 12 residues. Per the germline V gene, CDR1 is LNHNV and CDR2 is YYDKDF (reference sequence). With 5 bases removed from V and 1 base from J, the gap between germline ends came to 5 bases.

J is TRBJ1-5 and V is TRBV11-3, with D possibly being TRBD1 (6 bases). Trimming removed 9 bases at V and 6 bases at J, with 36 bases between. The CDR3 runs to 20 residues. Germline CDR1 is SGHNT and CDR2 is YENEEA. CDR3: CARSLGQIPHYTHSVQPQHF. CDR3 DNA sequence: TGTGCCAGGAGTCTTGGACAGATCCCCCACTATACCCATAGTGTTCAGCCCCAGCATTTT.